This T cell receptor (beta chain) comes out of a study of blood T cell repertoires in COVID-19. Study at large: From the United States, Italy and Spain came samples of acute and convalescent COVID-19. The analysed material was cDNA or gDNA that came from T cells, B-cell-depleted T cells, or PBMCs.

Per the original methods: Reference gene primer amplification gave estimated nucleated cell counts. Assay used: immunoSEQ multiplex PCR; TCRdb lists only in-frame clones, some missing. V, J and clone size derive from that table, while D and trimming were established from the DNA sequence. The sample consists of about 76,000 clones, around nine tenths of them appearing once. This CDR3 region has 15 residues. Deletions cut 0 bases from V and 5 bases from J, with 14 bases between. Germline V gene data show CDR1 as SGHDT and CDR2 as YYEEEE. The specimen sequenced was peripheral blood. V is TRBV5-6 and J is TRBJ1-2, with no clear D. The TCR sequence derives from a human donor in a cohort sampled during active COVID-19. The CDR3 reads CASSLGPVHSYGYTF. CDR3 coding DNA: TGTGCCAGCAGCTTGGGTCCAGTACATTCTTATGGCTACACCTTC.